This T cell receptor beta chain was identified in a study of T cells in Graves' hyperthyroidism and ophthalmopathy. Study-level findings and limits: Ophthalmopathy could be told apart from stable hyperthyroidism with a 13 V-J model.

It was RNA transcripts that yielded the amplified TCR beta CDR3 regions. HTBI primers were the set used in a first-round RT-PCR of the TCR CDR3. TCRdb processed the multiplex PCR reads anew with MiXCR; each CDR3 protein has one entry. Of around 210,000 distinct CDR3 sequences listed, around a sixth are singletons. This clonotype was seen many times. No antigen is known for it. Graves' hyperthyroidism was deemed stable absent ophthalmopathy progression within 18 months. Hyperthyroidism in the patients, aged 18 to 65, was newly diagnosed and under 2 months in duration. The germline V and J ends were trimmed by 3 bases and 6 bases, with 8 bases remaining between them. Germline V CDR1 and CDR2: MDHEN, SYDVKM. This CDR3 is 12 amino acids long.

Sample: blood. This TCR was sampled from a woman between 50 and 59 years old with Graves' hyperthyroidism. The rearrangement uses TRBV28 and TRBJ1-2; D gene uncertain. The CDR3 DNA follows: TGTGCCAGCAGTTTTGGTGGAGATGGCTACACCTTC. It codes for CASSFGGDGYTF.